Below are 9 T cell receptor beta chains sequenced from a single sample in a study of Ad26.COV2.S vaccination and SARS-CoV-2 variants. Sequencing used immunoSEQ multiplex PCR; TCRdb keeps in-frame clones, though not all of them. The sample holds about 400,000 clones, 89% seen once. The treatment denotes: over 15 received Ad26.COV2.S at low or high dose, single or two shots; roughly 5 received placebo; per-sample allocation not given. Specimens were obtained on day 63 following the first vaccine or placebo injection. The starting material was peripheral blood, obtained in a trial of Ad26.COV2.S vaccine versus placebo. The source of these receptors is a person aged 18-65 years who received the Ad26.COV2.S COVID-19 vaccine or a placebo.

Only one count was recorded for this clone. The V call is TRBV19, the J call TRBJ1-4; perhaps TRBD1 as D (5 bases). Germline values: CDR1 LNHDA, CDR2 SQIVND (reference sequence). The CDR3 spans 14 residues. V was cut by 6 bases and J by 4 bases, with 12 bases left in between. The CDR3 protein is CASSLTGGNEKLFF. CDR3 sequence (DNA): TGTGCCAGTAGCCTCACAGGAGGTAATGAAAAACTGTTTTTT.

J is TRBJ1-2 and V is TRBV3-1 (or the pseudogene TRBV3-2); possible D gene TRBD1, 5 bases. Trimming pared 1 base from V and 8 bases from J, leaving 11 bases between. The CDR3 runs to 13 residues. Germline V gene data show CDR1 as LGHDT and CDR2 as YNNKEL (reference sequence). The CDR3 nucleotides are TGTGCCAGCAGCCAAGCCCAGGGCCAGGGCTACACCTTC. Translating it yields CASSQAQGQGYTF.

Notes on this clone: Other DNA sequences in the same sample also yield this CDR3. The CDR3 loop reads CASSLTSGRANEQFF. The CDR3 DNA follows: TGTGCCAGCAGCCTTACTAGCGGGAGGGCCAATGAGCAGTTCTTC. The V call is TRBV7-2, the J call TRBJ2-1; 13 bases map to TRBD2. This CDR3 has 15 amino acids. Germline V CDR1 and CDR2: SGHTA, FQGNSA. Unmatched junction bases numbered 4, after V lost 5 bases and J lost 6 bases.

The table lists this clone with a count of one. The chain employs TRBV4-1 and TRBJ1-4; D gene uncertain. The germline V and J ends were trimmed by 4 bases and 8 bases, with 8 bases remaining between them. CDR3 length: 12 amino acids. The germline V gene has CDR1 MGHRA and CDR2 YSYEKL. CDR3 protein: CASSRVQEKLFF. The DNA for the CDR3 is TGCGCCAGCAGCCGCGTGCAAGAAAAACTGTTTTTT.

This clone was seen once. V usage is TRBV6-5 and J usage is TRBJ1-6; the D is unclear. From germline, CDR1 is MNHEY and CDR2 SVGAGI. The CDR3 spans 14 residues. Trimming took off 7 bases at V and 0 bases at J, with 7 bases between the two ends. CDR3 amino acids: CASIGYSYNSPLHF. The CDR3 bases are TGTGCCAGCATAGGCTACTCCTATAATTCACCCCTCCACTTT.

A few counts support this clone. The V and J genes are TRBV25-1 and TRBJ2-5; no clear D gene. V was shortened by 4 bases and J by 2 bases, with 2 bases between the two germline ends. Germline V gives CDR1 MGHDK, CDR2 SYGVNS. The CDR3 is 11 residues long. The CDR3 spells CASSAQETQYF. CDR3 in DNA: TGTGCCAGCAGTGCTCAAGAGACCCAGTACTTC.

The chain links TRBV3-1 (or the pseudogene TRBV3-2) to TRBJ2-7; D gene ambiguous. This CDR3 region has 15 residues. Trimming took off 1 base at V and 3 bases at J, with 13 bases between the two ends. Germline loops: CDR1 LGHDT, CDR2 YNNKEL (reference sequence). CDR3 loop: CASSQGPGEFYEQYF. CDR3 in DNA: TGTGCCAGCAGCCAAGGCCCTGGGGAATTCTACGAGCAGTACTTC.

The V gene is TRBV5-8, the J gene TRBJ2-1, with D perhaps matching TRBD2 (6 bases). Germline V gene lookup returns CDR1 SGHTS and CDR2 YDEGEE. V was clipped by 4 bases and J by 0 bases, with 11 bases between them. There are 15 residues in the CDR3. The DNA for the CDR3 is TGTGCCAGCAGCCCGGGGGTAAGCTCCTACAATGAGCAGTTCTTC. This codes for CASSPGVSSYNEQFF.

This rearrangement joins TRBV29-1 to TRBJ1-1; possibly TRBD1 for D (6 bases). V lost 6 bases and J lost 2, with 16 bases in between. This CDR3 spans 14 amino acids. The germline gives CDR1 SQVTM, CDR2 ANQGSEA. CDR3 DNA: TGCAGCGTGGACCTGGGGGGCTATAACACTGAAGCTTTCTTT. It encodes CSVDLGGYNTEAFF.